A single sample gave rise to the 21 T cell receptor beta chains below, sequenced in a study of Graves' ophthalmopathy and Graves' hyperthyroidism (dated 2018 in TCRdb). Sequenced on an Illumina HiSeq 2000. For repertoire sequencing, TCR beta CDR3 regions were amplified from RNA transcripts. HTBI primers and the Qiagen OneStep RT-PCR kit were used in a first-round RT-PCR, which was followed by a second-round multiplex PCR, size selection and purification. TCRdb reprocessing: public reads trimmed at Q25 with fastp, clones called with MiXCR, in-frame beta chains kept. Merged by CDR3 protein, the rows form single entries marked with the most common genes and DNA. The table for this sample lists about 370,000 distinct CDR3 sequences; approximately 17% of them were counted only once. Roughly 2.4% of the sample comes from the top ten. Sequenced material: peripheral blood. The origin of the receptors is an adult woman with stable Graves' hyperthyroidism.

In this sample, this clonotype turned up many times. This chain uses TRBV20-1 with TRBJ2-7; D gene uncertain. This CDR3 has 13 residues. V lost 3 bases and J 6 bases, leaving 15 bases between the germline ends. CDR1 and CDR2 from the germline V gene are DFQATT and SNEGSKA (reference sequence). DNA of the CDR3: TGCAGTGCTAGGACAATGGGGTCCCTCGAGCAGTACTTC. Its protein product is CSARTMGSLEQYF.

The rearrangement joins TRBV7-9 to TRBJ2-7; perhaps TRBD1 as D (6 bases). The CDR3 loop spans 14 amino acids. V lost 6 bases to trimming and J lost 5 bases, with 17 bases between them. The germline V gene encodes CDR1 SEHNR and CDR2 FQNEAQ (reference sequence). The CDR3 DNA reads TGTGCCAGCAGTTTGGCGGCAGGGGTCCACGAGCAGTACTTC. It translates to CASSLAAGVHEQYF.

This chain uses TRBV30 with TRBJ2-7; D tentatively reads TRBD1 or TRBD2 (5 bases each). The germline CDR1 and CDR2 sequences are GTSNPN and SVGIG (reference sequence). Trimming took off 1 base at V and 10 bases at J, with 14 bases between the two ends. CDR3 length: 12 residues. CDR3 nucleotide sequence: TGTGCCTGGAGTGGACCGGGGCCCGATCAGTACTTC. Translated, it gives CAWSGPGPDQYF.

Many counts were recorded for this clonotype. The CDR3 bases are TGTGCCAGCACCCTACGGGATGTAGTCGACGAGCAGTACTTC. This encodes CASTLRDVVDEQYF. The chain joins TRBV28 to TRBJ2-7, with D possibly being TRBD2 (5 bases). Germline assignment: CDR1 MDHEN and CDR2 SYDVKM. The CDR3 spans 14 residues. Between the trimmed V and J ends, which lost 7 bases and 5 bases, there was a span of 18 bases. Variable domain in full (rest from reference TRBV28 and TRBJ2-7): DVKVTQSSRYLVKRTGEKVFLECVQDMDHENMFWYRQDPGLGLRLIYFSYDVKMKEKGDIPEGYSVSREKKERFSLILESASTNQTSMYLCASTLRDVVDEQYFGPGTRLTVT.

In its sample, this clonotype was seen many times. The chain recombines TRBV12-3 or TRBV12-4 with TRBJ1-1, with D possibly matching TRBD1 (5 bases). V lost 5 bases and J lost 1, with 11 bases in between. This CDR3 is 14 amino acids long. This CDR3 reads CASSPTGGNTEAFF. The CDR3 DNA reads TGTGCCAGCAGTCCGACGGGGGGGAACACTGAAGCTTTCTTT.

At least ten counts were recorded for this clonotype. The rearrangement joins TRBV11-2 to TRBJ2-7; no clear D. CDR1 is SGHAT, CDR2 FQNNGV, per germline. Trimming took 1 base from V and 3 from J, leaving 4 bases between them. This CDR3 has 12 amino acids. CDR3 protein: CASSLANYEQYF. The CDR3 DNA sequence: TGTGCCAGCAGCTTAGCCAACTACGAGCAGTACTTC. The whole variable domain, filled in from reference TRBV11-2 and TRBJ2-7, reads EAGVAQSPRYKIIEKRQSVAFWCNPISGHATLYWYQQILGQGPKLLIQFQNNGVVDDSQLPKDRFSAERLKGVDSTLKIQPAKLEDSAVYLCASSLANYEQYFGPGTRLTVT.

This clonotype was recorded at least ten times. V and J are TRBV20-1 and TRBJ1-2, with 7 bases that match TRBD1. J gave up 4 bases and V 6 bases, and 11 bases lay outside the gene matches. Germline CDR1 is DFQATT and CDR2 is SNEGSKA (reference sequence). The CDR3 length is 14 residues. The CDR3 coding sequence is TGCAGTGCGCTGGACAGGTCGTCCCCCTATGGCTACACCTTC. Its protein product is CSALDRSSPYGYTF.

This clonotype was seen many times. The rearrangement uses TRBV30 and TRBJ2-2; D is undetermined. Looked up from germline, CDR1 is GTSNPN and CDR2 is SVGIG (reference sequence). CDR3 length: 12 residues. Trimming removed 4 bases from V and 6 bases from J, with 9 bases in between. The CDR3 loop reads CAWTYGSGELFF. CDR3 bases: TGTGCCTGGACTTACGGGTCCGGGGAGCTGTTTTTT.

This clonotype was recorded many times. Here the CDR3 DNA reads TGTGCCAGCATATTCGGGAACCGCCCGGCCAACGTCCTGACTTTC. Amino acid sequence: CASIFGNRPANVLTF. The V gene is TRBV27, the J gene TRBJ2-6; D might be TRBD2 (5 bases). V was trimmed by 7 bases and J by 6 bases, leaving 16 bases between them. Germline V gene data show CDR1 as MNHEY and CDR2 as SMNVEV (reference sequence). CDR3 length: 15 amino acids.

This clonotype was observed many times. V gene TRBV5-4 combines with J gene TRBJ2-5; D is perhaps TRBD2 (5 bases). CDR3 length equals 15 residues. Looked up from germline, CDR1 is SGHNT and CDR2 is YYREEE (reference sequence). V lost 0 bases, J lost 6 bases, and 15 bases lay in between. CDR3 sequence: CASSLAPDPGKTQYF. DNA of the CDR3: TGTGCCAGCAGCTTGGCGCCGGACCCCGGGAAGACCCAGTACTTC.

Many counts were recorded for this clonotype. The CDR3 sequence: CSAAGTGGYEQYF. CDR3 coding DNA: TGCAGTGCCGCCGGGACAGGGGGCTACGAGCAGTACTTC. V and J are TRBV20-1 and TRBJ2-7; 11 bases are a match to TRBD1. Germline assignment: CDR1 DFQATT and CDR2 SNEGSKA (reference sequence). This CDR3 contains 13 residues. V trimming: 6 bases; J trimming: 3 bases; junction bases outside the gene matches: 4.

V gene TRBV27 combines with J gene TRBJ1-6, with D uncertain. The CDR3 runs to 15 residues. Per germline, CDR1 MNHEY and CDR2 SMNVEV (reference sequence). Trimming took off 0 bases at V and 9 bases at J, with 12 bases between the two ends. CDR3 sequence: CASSLSWGAGSPLHF. The CDR3 DNA reads as TGTGCCAGCAGTTTATCTTGGGGAGCAGGTTCACCCCTCCACTTT.

This clonotype was detected a few times. The chain's CDR3 is CASSLPLVSYEQYF. CDR3 nucleotides: TGTGCCAGCAGCTTACCCTTGGTGTCCTACGAGCAGTACTTC. J is TRBJ2-7 and V is TRBV7-2; no clear D. The germline CDR1 and CDR2 sequences are SGHTA and FQGNSA. The CDR3 contains 14 residues. V lost 2 bases and J 1 base, leaving 9 bases between the germline ends.

This clonotype was recorded at least ten times. V usage is TRBV29-1 and J usage is TRBJ1-2; 7 nucleotides line up with TRBD1. Germline V CDR1 and CDR2: SQVTM, ANQGSEA. This CDR3 is 13 amino acids long. V lost 4 bases to trimming and J lost 2 bases; unmatched junction nucleotides: 4. The CDR3: CSVAETGNYGYTF. The CDR3 DNA reads TGCAGCGTTGCTGAGACAGGGAACTATGGCTACACCTTC.

The V and J genes are TRBV5-1 and TRBJ1-2; no clear D. V was shortened by 1 base and J by 8 bases, with 15 bases between the two germline ends. The CDR3 length is 14 residues. Germline V gene data show CDR1 as SGHRS and CDR2 as YFSETQ. The CDR3 nucleotides are TGCGCCAGCAGCTTGTTGAAAGAGAAGGAAGGCTACACCTTC. Amino acid sequence: CASSLLKEKEGYTF.

Ten or more counts support this clonotype. This chain uses TRBV20-1 with TRBJ2-7, with D unclear. CDR3 length: 12 residues. V shed 0 bases and J shed 6 bases, with 9 bases lying between them. The germline V gene encodes CDR1 DFQATT and CDR2 SNEGSKA (reference sequence). This chain's CDR3 is CSAREAKGEQYF. The CDR3 DNA reads as TGCAGTGCTAGAGAAGCTAAGGGCGAGCAGTACTTC.

This clonotype was recorded at least ten times. J is TRBJ1-1 and V is TRBV4-3; TRBD1 is a possible D gene (5 bases). V lost 2 bases and J lost 6, with 19 bases in between. Germline V CDR1 and CDR2: LGHNA, YSLEER. The CDR3 length is 16 residues. The CDR3 is CASSQHLWRQGSEAFF. Here the CDR3 DNA reads TGCGCCAGCAGCCAACACCTTTGGCGCCAGGGTTCTGAAGCTTTCTTT.

This sequence joins TRBV30 and TRBJ2-5; TRBD2 matches at 8 bases. V trimming: 2 bases; J trimming: 5 bases; junction bases outside the gene matches: 22. This CDR3 region has 19 residues. CDR1 GTSNPN and CDR2 SVGIG come from the germline V gene (reference sequence). CDR3 DNA: TGTGCCTGGAGTCCCCCCGGGACTAGAATGATAGTGAGATCGGAGACCCAGTACTTC. Its translation is CAWSPPGTRMIVRSETQYF.

This clonotype was counted ten times or more. The J gene is TRBJ2-7, the V gene TRBV4-3, with D possibly TRBD1 on 5 matching bases. The CDR3 sequence is 14 residues long. With 1 base removed from V and 0 bases from J, the gap between germline ends came to 7 bases. Germline V gives CDR1 LGHNA, CDR2 YSLEER. In DNA, the CDR3 is TGCGCCAGCAGCCAAGCCAGGGCCTCCTACGAGCAGTACTTC. Translating it yields CASSQARASYEQYF.

The J gene is TRBJ2-5, the V gene TRBV29-1, with D possibly being TRBD1 (5 bases). V shed 6 bases and J shed 0 bases, with 11 bases lying between them. Germline V gene data show CDR1 as SQVTM and CDR2 as ANQGSEA. The CDR3 length is 13 residues. This CDR3 reads CSVKRQYQETQYF. The CDR3 DNA reads as TGCAGCGTCAAACGACAGTACCAAGAGACCCAGTACTTC.

This clonotype was seen repeatedly, ten times or more. The genes are TRBV14 and TRBJ1-2; D call uncertain. Germline CDR1 reads SGHDN; CDR2 reads FVKESK. The CDR3 has 16 residues. With 2 bases removed from V and 2 bases from J, the gap between germline ends came to 15 bases. This CDR3 is CASSQFFDPTNYGYTF. DNA of the CDR3: TGTGCCAGCAGCCAATTCTTCGACCCTACAAACTATGGCTACACCTTC.